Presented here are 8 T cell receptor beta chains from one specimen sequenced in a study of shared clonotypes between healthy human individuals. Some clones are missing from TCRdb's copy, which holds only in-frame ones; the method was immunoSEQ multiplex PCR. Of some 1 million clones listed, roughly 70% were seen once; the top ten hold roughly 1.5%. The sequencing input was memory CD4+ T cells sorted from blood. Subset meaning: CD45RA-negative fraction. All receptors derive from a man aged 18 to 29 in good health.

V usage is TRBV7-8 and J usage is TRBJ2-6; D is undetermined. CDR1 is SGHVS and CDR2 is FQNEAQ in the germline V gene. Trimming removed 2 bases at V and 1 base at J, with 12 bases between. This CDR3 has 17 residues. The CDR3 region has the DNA TGTGCCAGCAGCTTATTAATCCTAGGTTCTGGGGCCAACGTCCTGACTTTC. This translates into CASSLLILGSGANVLTF.

Here the CDR3 DNA reads TGTGCCAGCAGCCGCCCGAATCCTTATTTGGGGGTCTATGGCTACACCTTC. Encoded protein: CASSRPNPYLGVYGYTF. The chain has TRBV6-7 and TRBJ1-2; D perhaps matches TRBD1 (5 bases). TRBV6-7 is recorded as an ORF, its role being uncertain. This CDR3 comprises 17 residues. V was trimmed by 6 bases and J by 4 bases, leaving 24 bases between them.

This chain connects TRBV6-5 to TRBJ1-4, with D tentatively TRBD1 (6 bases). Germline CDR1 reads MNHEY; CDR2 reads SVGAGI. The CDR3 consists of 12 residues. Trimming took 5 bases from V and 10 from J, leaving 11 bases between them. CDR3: CASSTGNGKLFF. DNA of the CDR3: TGTGCCAGCAGTACAGGGAACGGAAAACTGTTTTTT.

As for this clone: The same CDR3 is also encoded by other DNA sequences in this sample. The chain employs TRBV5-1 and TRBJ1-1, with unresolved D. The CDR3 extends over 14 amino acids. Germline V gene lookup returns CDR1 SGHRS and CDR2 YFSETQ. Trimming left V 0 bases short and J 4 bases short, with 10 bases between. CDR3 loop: CASSLAAGGTEAFF. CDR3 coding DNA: TGCGCCAGCAGCTTGGCCGCGGGTGGCACTGAAGCTTTCTTT.

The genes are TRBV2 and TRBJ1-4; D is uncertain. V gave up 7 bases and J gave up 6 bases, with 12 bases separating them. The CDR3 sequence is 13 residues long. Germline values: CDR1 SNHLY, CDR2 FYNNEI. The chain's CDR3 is CASNPDGYEKLFF. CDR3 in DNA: TGTGCCAGCAACCCGGACGGCTATGAAAAACTGTTTTTT.

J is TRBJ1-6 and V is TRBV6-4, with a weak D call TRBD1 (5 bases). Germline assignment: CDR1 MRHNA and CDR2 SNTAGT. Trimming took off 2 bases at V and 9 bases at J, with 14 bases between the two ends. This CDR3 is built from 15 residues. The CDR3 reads CASSDEGRIGSPLHF. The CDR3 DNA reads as TGTGCCAGCAGTGACGAGGGGAGAATCGGTTCACCCCTCCACTTT.

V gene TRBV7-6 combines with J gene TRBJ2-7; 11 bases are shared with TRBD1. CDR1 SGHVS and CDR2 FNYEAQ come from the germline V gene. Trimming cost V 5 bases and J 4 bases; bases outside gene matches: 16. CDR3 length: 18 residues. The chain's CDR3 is CASSPPPRTGGRGYEQYF. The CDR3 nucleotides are TGTGCCAGCAGCCCACCCCCCCGGACAGGGGGCAGAGGATACGAGCAGTACTTC.

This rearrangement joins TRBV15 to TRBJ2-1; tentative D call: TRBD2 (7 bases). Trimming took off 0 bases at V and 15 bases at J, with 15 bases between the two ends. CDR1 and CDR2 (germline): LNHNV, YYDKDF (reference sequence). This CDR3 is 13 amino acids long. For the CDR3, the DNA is TGTGCCACCAGCAGAGATAGGGGGGAGGGCCTGTTCTTC. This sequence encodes CATSRDRGEGLFF. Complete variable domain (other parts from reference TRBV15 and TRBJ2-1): DAMVIQNPRYQVTQFGKPVTLSCSQTLNHNVMYWYQQKSSQAPKLLFHYYDKDFNNEADTPDNFQSRRPNTSFCFLDIRSPGLGDTAMYLCATSRDRGEGLFFGPGTRLTVL.